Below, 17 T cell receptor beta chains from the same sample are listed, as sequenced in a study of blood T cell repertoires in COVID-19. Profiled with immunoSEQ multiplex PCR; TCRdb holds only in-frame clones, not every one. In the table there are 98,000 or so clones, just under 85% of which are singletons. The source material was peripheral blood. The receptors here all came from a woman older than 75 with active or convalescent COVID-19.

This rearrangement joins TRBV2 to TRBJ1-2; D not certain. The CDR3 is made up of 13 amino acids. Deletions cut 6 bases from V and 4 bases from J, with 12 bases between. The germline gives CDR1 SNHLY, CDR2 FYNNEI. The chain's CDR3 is CASSLYEGYGYTF. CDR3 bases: TGTGCCAGCAGCCTTTACGAGGGCTATGGCTACACCTTC. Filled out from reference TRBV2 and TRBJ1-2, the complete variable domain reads EPEVTQTPSHQVTQMGQEVILRCVPISNHLYFYWYRQILGQKVEFLVSFYNNEISEKSEIFDDQFSVERPDGSNFTLKIRSTKLEDSAMYFCASSLYEGYGYTFGSGTRLTVV.

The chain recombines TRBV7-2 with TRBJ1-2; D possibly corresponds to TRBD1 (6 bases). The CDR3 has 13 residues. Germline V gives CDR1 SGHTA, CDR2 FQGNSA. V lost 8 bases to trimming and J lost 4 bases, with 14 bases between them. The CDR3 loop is CASSRQEIYGYTF. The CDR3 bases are TGTGCCAGCTCCAGACAGGAGATCTATGGCTACACCTTC.

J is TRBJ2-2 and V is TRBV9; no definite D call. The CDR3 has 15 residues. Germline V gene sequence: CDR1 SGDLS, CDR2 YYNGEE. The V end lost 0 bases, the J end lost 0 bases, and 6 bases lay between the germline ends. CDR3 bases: TGTGCCAGCAGCGTAGGCGGAGCGAACACCGGGGAGCTGTTTTTT. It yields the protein CASSVGGANTGELFF.

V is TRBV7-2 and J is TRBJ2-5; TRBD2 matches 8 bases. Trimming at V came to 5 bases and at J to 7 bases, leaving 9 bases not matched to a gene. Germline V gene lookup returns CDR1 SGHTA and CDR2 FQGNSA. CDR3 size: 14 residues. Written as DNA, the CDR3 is TGTGCCAGCAGCCCCGGCGGGAGGATGGGGACCCAGTACTTC. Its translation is CASSPGGRMGTQYF.

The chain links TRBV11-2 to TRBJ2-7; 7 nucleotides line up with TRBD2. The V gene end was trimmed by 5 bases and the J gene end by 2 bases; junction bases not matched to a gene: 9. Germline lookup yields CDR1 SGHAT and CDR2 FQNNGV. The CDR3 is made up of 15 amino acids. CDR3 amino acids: CASSPELGLAYEQYF. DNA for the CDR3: TGTGCCAGCAGCCCCGAGCTAGGACTAGCCTACGAGCAGTACTTC.

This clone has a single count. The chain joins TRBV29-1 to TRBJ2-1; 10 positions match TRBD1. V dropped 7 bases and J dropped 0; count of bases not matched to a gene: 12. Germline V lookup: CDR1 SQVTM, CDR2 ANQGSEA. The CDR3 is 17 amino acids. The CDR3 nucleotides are TGCAGCGCCTTCGACAGGGGGCCCCGTGGCTCCTACAATGAGCAGTTCTTC. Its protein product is CSAFDRGPRGSYNEQFF.

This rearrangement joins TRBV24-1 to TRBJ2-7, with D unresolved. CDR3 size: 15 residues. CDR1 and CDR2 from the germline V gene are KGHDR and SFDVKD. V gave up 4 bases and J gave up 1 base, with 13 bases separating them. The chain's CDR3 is CATSDPASESYEQYF. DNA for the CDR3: TGTGCCACCAGTGACCCCGCCAGCGAATCCTACGAGCAGTACTTC.

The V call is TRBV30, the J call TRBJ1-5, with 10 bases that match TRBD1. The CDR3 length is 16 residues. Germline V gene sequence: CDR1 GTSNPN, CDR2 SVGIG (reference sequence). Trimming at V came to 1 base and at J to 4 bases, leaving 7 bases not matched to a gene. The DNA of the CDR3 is TGTGCCTGGAGTGGGGGACTGGGACAGGGGAATCAGCCCCAGCATTTT. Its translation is CAWSGGLGQGNQPQHF.

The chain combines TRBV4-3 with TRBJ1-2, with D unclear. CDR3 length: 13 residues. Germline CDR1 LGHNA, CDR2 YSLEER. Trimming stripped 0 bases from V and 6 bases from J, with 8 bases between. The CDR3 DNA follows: TGCGCCAGCAGCCAAGAATCGGGTCATGGCTACACCTTC. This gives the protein CASSQESGHGYTF.

In nucleotides, the CDR3 is TGTGCCAGCAGTCGGGCGGGACAGCAAGAGACCCAGTACTTC. Its translation: CASSRAGQQETQYF. The chain combines TRBV28 with TRBJ2-5; D is possibly TRBD1 (7 bases). The germline V gene encodes CDR1 MDHEN and CDR2 SYDVKM. The CDR3 runs to 14 residues. Trimming cost V 5 bases and J 2 bases, with 12 bases left between them.

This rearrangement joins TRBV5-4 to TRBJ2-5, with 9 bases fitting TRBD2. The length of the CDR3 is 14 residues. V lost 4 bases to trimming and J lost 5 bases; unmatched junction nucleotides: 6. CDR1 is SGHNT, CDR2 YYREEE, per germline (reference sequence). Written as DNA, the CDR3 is TGTGCCAGCAGCACGGGACTAGCTGGCGAGACCCAGTACTTC. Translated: CASSTGLAGETQYF.

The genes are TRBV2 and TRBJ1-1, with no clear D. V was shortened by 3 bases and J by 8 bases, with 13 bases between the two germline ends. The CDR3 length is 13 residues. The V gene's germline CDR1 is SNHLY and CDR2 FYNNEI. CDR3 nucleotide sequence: TGTGCCAGCAGTGATACCTTTAGTTCCGAAGCTTTCTTT. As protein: CASSDTFSSEAFF.

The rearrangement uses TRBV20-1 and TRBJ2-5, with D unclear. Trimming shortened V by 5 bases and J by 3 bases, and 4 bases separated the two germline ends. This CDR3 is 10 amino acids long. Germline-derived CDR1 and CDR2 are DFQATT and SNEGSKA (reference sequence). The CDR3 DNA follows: TGCAGTGCTTCAAAAGAGACCCAGTACTTC. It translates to CSASKETQYF.

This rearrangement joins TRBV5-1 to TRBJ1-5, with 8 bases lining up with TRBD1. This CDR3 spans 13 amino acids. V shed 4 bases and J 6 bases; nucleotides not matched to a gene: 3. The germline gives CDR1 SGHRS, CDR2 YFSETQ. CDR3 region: CASSRTGPQPQHF. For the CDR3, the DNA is TGCGCCAGCAGCCGGACAGGGCCTCAGCCCCAGCATTTT. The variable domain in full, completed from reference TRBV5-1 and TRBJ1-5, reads KAGVTQTPRYLIKTRGQQVTLSCSPISGHRSVSWYQQTPGQGLQFLFEYFSETQRNKGNFPGRFSGRQFSNSRSEMNVSTLELGDSALYLCASSRTGPQPQHFGDGTRLSIL.

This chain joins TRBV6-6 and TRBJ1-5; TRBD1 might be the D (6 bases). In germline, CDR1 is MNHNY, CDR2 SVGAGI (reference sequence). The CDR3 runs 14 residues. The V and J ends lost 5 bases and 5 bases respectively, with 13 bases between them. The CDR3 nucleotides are TGTGCCAGCAGTGGGACACTCGGTTATCAGCCCCAGCATTTT. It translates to CASSGTLGYQPQHF.

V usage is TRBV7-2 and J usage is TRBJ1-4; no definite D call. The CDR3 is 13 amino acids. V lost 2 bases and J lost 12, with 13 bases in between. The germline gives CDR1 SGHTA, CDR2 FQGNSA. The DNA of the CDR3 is TGTGCCAGCAGCTTATCCTTCAGAGAGGAACTGTTTTTT. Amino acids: CASSLSFREELFF.

DNA of the CDR3: TGTGCCAGCACCATCCGACAGGGGACCACTGAAGCTTTCTTT. Translation gives CASTIRQGTTEAFF. The V gene is TRBV6-6, the J gene TRBJ1-1; 8 bases agree with TRBD1. The CDR3 extends over 14 amino acids. Trimming removed 7 bases from V and 4 bases from J; junction bases left unmatched: 8. CDR1 and CDR2 (germline): MNHNY, SVGAGI (reference sequence).